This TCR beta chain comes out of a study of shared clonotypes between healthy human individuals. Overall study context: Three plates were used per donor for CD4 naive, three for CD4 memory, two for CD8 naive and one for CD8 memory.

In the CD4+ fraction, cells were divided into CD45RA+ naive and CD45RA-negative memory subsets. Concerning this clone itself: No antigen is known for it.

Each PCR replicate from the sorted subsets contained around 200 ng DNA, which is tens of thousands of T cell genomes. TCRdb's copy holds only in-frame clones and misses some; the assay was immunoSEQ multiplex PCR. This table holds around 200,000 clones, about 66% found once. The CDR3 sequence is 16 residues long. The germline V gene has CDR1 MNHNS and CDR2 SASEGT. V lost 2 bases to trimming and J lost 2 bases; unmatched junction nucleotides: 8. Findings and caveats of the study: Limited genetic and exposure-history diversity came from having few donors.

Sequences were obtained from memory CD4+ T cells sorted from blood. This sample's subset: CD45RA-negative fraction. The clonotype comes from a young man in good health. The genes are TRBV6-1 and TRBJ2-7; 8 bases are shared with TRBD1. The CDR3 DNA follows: TGTGCCAGCAGTGAATTTGGAGGACAGGGACCCTACGAGCAGTACTTC. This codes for CASSEFGGQGPYEQYF.